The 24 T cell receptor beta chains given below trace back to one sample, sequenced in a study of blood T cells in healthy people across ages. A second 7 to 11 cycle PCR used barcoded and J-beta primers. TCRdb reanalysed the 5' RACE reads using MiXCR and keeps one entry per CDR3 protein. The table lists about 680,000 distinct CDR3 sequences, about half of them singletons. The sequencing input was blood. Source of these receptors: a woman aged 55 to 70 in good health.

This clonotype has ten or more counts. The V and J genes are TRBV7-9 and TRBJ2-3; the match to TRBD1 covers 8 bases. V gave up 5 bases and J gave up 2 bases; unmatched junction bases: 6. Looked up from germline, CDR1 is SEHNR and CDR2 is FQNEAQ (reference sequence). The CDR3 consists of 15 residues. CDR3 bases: TGTGCCAGCAGCCCTCAGGGGGCCCCCACAGATACGCAGTATTTT. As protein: CASSPQGAPTDTQYF. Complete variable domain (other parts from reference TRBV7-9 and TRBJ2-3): DTGVSQNPRHKITKRGQNVTFRCDPISEHNRLYWYRQTLGQGPEFLTYFQNEAQLEKSRLLSDRFSAERPKGSFSTLEIQRTEQGDSAMYLCASSPQGAPTDTQYFGPGTRLTVL.

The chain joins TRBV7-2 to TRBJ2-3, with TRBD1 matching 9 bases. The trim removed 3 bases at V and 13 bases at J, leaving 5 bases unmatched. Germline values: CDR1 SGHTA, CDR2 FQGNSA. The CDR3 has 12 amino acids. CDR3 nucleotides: TGTGCCAGCAGCTTTCGGACAGGGGCGAAGTATTTT. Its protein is CASSFRTGAKYF.

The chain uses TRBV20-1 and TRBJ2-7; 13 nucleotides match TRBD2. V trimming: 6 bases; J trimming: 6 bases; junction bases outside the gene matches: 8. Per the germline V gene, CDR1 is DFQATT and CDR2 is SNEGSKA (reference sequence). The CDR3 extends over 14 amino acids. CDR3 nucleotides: TGCAGTGCCTCGCCCGGACTAGCGGGAGTCGAGCAGTACTTC. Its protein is CSASPGLAGVEQYF.

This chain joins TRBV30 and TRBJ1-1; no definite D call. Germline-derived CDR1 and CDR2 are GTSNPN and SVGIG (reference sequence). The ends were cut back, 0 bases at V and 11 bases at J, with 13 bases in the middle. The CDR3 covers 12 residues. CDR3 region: CAWSVHRPPAFF. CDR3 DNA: TGTGCCTGGAGTGTACATCGCCCGCCGGCTTTCTTT.

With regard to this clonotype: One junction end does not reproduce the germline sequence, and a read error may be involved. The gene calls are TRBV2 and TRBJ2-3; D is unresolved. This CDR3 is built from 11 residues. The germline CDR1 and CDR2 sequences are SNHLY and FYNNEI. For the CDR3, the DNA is TGTGCCAGCATGATCACAGATACGGAGTATTTT. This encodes CASMITDTEYF.

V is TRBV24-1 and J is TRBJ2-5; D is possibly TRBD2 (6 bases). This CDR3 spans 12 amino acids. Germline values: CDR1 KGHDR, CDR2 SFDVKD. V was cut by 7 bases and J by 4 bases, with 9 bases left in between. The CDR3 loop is CATRGGGETQYF. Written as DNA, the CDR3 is TGTGCCACCAGGGGAGGCGGAGAGACCCAGTACTTC.

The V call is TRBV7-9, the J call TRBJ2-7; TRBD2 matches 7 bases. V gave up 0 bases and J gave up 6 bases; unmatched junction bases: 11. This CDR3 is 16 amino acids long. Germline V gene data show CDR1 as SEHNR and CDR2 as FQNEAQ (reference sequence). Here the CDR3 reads CASSLAAGTSALEQYF. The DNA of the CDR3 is TGTGCCAGCAGCTTAGCGGCGGGTACTAGCGCCCTCGAGCAGTACTTC.

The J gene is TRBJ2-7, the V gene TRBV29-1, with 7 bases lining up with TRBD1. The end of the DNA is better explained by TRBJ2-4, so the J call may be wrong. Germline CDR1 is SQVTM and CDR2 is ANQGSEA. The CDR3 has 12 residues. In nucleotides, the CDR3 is TGCAGCGCTTGTCGGACAGGCGACATTCAGTACTTC. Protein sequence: CSACRTGDIQYF.

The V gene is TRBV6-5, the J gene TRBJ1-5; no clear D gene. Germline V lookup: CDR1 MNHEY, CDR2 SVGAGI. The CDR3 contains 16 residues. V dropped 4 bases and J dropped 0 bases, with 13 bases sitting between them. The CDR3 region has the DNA TGTGCCAGCAGTTCTCGACGGAGTATTAGCAATCAGCCCCAGCATTTT. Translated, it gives CASSSRRSISNQPQHF.

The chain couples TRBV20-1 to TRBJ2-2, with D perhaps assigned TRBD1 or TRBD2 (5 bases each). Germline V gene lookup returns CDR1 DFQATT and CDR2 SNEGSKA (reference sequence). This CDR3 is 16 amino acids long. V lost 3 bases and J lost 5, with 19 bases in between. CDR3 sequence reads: CSARRPLRGRTGELFF. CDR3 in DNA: TGCAGTGCTAGGCGGCCCCTGAGGGGTAGGACCGGGGAGCTGTTTTTT.

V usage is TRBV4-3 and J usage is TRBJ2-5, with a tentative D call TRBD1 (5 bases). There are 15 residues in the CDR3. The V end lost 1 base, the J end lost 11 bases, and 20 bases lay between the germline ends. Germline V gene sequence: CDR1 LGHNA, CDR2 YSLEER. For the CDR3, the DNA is TGCGCCAGCAGCCAAGTTCTAGGGGCAGTCACTGAGCAGTACTTC. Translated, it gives CASSQVLGAVTEQYF.

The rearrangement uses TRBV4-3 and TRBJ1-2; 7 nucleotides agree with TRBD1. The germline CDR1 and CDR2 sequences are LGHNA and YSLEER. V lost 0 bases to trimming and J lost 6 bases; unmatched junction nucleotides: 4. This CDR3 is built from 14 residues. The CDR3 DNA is TGCGCCAGCAGCCAAGATAGAGGGGGCGATGGCTACACCTTC. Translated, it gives CASSQDRGGDGYTF.

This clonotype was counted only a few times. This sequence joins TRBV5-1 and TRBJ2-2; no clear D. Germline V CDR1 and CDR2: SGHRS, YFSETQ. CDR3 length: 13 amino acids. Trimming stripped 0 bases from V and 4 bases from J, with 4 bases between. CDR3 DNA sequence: TGCGCCAGCAGCTTGGAGGGCACCGGGGAGCTGTTTTTT. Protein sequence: CASSLEGTGELFF. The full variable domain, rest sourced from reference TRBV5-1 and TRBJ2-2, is KAGVTQTPRYLIKTRGQQVTLSCSPISGHRSVSWYQQTPGQGLQFLFEYFSETQRNKGNFPGRFSGRQFSNSRSEMNVSTLELGDSALYLCASSLEGTGELFFGEGSRLTVL.

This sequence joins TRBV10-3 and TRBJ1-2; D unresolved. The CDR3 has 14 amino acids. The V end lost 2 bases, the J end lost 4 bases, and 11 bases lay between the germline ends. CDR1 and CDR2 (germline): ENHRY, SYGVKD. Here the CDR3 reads CAISENSRRYGYTF. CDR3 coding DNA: TGTGCCATCAGTGAGAACAGTCGGCGCTATGGCTACACCTTC.

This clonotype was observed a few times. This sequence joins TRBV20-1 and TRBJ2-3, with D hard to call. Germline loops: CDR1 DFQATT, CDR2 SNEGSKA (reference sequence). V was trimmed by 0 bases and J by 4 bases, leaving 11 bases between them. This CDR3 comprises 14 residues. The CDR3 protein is CSARDYRGSDTQYF. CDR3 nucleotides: TGCAGTGCTAGAGACTATCGAGGCTCAGATACGCAGTATTTT.

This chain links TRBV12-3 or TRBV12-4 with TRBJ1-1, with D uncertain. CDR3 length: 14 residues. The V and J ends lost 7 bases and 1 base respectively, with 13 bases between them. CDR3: CASTPRDGNTEAFF. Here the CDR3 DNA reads TGTGCCAGCACCCCCCGCGACGGGAACACTGAAGCTTTCTTT.

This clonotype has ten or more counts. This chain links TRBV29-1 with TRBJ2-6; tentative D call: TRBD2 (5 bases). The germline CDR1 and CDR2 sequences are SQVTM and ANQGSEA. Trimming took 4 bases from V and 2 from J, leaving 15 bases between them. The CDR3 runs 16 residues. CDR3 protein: CSVAWELGAGANVLTF. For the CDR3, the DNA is TGCAGCGTTGCCTGGGAACTAGGAGCTGGGGCCAACGTCCTGACTTTC.

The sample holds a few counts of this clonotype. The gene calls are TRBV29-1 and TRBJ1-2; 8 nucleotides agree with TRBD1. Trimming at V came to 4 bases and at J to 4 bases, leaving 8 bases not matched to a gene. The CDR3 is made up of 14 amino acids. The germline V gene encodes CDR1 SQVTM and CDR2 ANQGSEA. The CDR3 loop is CSVATGQGTYGYTF. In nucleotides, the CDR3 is TGCAGCGTTGCTACTGGACAGGGTACCTATGGCTACACCTTC. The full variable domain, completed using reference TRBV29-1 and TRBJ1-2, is SAVISQKPSRDICQRGTSLTIQCQVDSQVTMMFWYRQQPGQSLTLIATANQGSEATYESGFVIDKFPISRPNLTFSTLTVSNMSPEDSSIYLCSVATGQGTYGYTFGSGTRLTVV.

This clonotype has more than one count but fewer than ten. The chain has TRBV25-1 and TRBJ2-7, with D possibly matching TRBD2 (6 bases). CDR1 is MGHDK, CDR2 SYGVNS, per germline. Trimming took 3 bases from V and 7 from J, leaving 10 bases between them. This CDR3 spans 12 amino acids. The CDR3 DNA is TGTGCCAGCAGTGACCGGAGGGCGGAGCAGTACTTC. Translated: CASSDRRAEQYF.

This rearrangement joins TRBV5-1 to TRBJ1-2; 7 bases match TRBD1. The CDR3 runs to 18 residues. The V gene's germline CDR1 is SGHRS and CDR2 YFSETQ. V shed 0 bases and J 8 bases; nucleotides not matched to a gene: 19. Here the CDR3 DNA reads TGCGCCAGCAGCTTGGTCCCCCGGACAGGCGCCGAGGGGGGCGGCTACACCTTC. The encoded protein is CASSLVPRTGAEGGGYTF.

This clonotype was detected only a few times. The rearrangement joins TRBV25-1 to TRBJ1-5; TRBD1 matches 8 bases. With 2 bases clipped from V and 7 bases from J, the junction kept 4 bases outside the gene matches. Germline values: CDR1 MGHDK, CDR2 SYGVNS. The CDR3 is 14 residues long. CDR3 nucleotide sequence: TGTGCCAGCAGTGAAACAGGGGGGGAACAGCCCCAGCATTTT. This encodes CASSETGGEQPQHF. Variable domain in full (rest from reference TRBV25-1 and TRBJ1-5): EADIYQTPRYLVIGTGKKITLECSQTMGHDKMYWYQQDPGMELHLIHYSYGVNSTEKGDLSSESTVSRIRTEHFPLTLESARPSHTSQYLCASSETGGEQPQHFGDGTRLSIL.

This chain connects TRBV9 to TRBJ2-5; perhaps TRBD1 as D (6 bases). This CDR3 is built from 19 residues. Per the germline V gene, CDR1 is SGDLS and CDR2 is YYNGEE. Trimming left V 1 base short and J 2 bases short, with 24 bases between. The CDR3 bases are TGTGCCAGCAGCGTATCGTTATATAGCGTTTCGAGGGGGCAAGAGACCCAGTACTTC. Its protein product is CASSVSLYSVSRGQETQYF.

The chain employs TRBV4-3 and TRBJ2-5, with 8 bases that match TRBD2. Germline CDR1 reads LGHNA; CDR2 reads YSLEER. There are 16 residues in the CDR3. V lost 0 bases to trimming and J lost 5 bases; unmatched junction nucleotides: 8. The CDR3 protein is CASSQDLSGSGETQYF. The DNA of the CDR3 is TGCGCCAGCAGCCAAGACCTCAGCGGGAGCGGGGAGACCCAGTACTTC.

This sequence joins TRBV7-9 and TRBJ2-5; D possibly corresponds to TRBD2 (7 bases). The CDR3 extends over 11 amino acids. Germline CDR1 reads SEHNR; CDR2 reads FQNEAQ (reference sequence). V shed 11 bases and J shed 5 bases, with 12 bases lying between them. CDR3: CALGGAETQYF. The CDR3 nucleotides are TGTGCCTTAGGGGGGGCCGAGACCCAGTACTTC.